This is a list of T cell receptor beta chains from one sample in a study of T cell changes during pregnancy in multiple sclerosis. The data were produced by immunoSEQ multiplex PCR, yet TCRdb's version contains in-frame clones alone and is incomplete. The sample shows 100,000 to 110,000 clones, 92% of them seen only once. Sequences were derived from peripheral blood, sampled after pregnancy. These receptor sequences come from a female donor with multiple sclerosis, enrolled in a pregnancy study. Both conserved end residues are part of each CDR3. A D gene is named only where the DNA matches it firmly. Size is omitted from some rows. Given values are once, few, many or a class for expanded clones.

V: TRBV9; D: TRBD2; J: TRBJ2-2; size: .; CDR3: CASSIPGLASVGELFF; DNA: TGTGCCAGCAGCATACCGGGACTAGCGTCGGTCGGGGAGCTGTTTTTT
V: TRBV2; D: TRBD1; J: TRBJ1-5; size: .; CDR3: CASRDRLYSNQPQHF; DNA: TGTGCCAGCAGGGACAGGCTCTATAGCAATCAGCCCCAGCATTTT
V: TRBV5-1; D: TRBD1; J: TRBJ2-7; size: .; CDR3: CASSLDRVGFHEQYF; DNA: TGCGCCAGCAGCTTAGACAGGGTCGGTTTCCACGAGCAGTACTTC
V: TRBV27; D: TRBD1; J: TRBJ1-2; size: .; CDR3: CASRTTGNYGYTF; DNA: TGTGCCAGCAGAACGACAGGGAACTATGGCTACACCTTC
V: TRBV6-1; D: TRBD2; J: TRBJ2-5; size: .; CDR3: CASSGLAAQETQYF; DNA: TGTGCCAGCAGTGGACTAGCGGCACAAGAGACCCAGTACTTC
V: TRBV19; D: TRBD2; J: TRBJ2-3; size: .; CDR3: CASRGTRLSTDTQYF; DNA: TGTGCCAGTAGAGGGACTAGGCTAAGCACAGATACGCAGTATTTT
V: TRBV5-5; D: .; J: TRBJ1-5; size: .; CDR3: CASSLGGGEGQPQHF; DNA: TGTGCCAGCAGCTTGGGGGGAGGGGAGGGTCAGCCCCAGCATTTT
V: TRBV5-1; D: TRBD2; J: TRBJ2-1; size: .; CDR3: CASSLRSGGVNNEQFF; DNA: TGCGCCAGCAGCTTGAGGAGCGGGGGGGTCAACAATGAGCAGTTCTTC
V: TRBV19; D: TRBD1; J: TRBJ1-1; size: few; CDR3: CASILQGMAFF; DNA: TGTGCCAGTATACTACAGGGGATGGCTTTCTTT
V: TRBV19; D: .; J: TRBJ1-5; size: .; CDR3: CASSPRSGQPQHF; DNA: TGTGCCAGTAGCCCTCGGTCAGGACAGCCCCAGCATTTT
V: TRBV5-1; D: .; J: TRBJ2-5; size: .; CDR3: CASSLMGVAETQYF; DNA: TGCGCCAGCAGCTTGATGGGAGTGGCGGAGACCCAGTACTTC
V: TRBV6-5; D: .; J: TRBJ1-1; size: .; CDR3: CASSSSWTARDEAFF; DNA: TGTGCCAGCAGTTCCAGCTGGACAGCCCGAGATGAAGCTTTCTTT
V: TRBV6-5; D: TRBD2; J: TRBJ2-3; size: .; CDR3: CASRRAGGPTDTQYF; DNA: TGTGCCAGCAGGCGAGCGGGGGGGCCTACAGATACGCAGTATTTT
V: TRBV5-5; D: .; J: TRBJ2-3; size: .; CDR3: CASSLGLTAPSTDTQYF; DNA: TGTGCCAGCAGCTTGGGCTTGACTGCCCCTAGCACAGATACGCAGTATTTT
V: TRBV7-9; D: TRBD1; J: TRBJ1-1; size: .; CDR3: CASSPRQGMRNTEAFF; DNA: TGTGCCAGCAGCCCCCGACAGGGCATGCGGAACACTGAAGCTTTCTTT
V: TRBV5-4; D: TRBD2; J: TRBJ2-1; size: .; CDR3: CASSSRTSGHEQFF; DNA: TGTGCCAGCAGCTCTCGGACTAGCGGGCATGAGCAGTTCTTC